The 28 T cell receptor beta chains given below trace back to one sample, sequenced in a study of PD-1 blockade in classical Hodgkin lymphoma. Indicated time point: cycle 4 day 1 (C4D1), after 5 to 7 weeks of nivolumab. Brentuximab vedotin exposure varied among the patients, all of whom had relapsed after autologous stem cell transplantation. TCRdb's copy holds only in-frame clones and misses some; the assay was immunoSEQ multiplex PCR. The sample has around 92,000 clones, 83% seen once; the top ten hold over 15%. The sequencing here drew on peripheral blood mononuclear cells (PBMCs), taken before the fourth cycle of nivolumab. These receptors were obtained from a human donor with classical Hodgkin lymphoma.

The rearrangement links TRBV19 to TRBJ1-1, with a possible D match to TRBD1 (6 bases). This CDR3 region has 15 residues. CDR1 and CDR2 (germline): LNHDA, SQIVND (reference sequence). Trimming pared 6 bases from V and 3 bases from J, leaving 17 bases between. DNA for the CDR3: TGTGCCAGTAGGACCATTGAGGGGGTCTACACTGAAGCTTTCTTT. As protein: CASRTIEGVYTEAFF.

The chain has TRBV20-1 and TRBJ2-3, with no clear D. The CDR3 is 11 residues long. Trimming removed 5 bases at V and 6 bases at J, with 9 bases between. The V gene's germline CDR1 is DFQATT and CDR2 SNEGSKA (reference sequence). Here the CDR3 reads CSAPLVDTQYF. The CDR3, as DNA: TGCAGTGCTCCCCTCGTGGATACGCAGTATTTT.

The chain combines TRBV19 with TRBJ2-3; D is undetermined. Trimming removed 3 bases from V and 6 bases from J, with 16 bases in between. Germline loops: CDR1 LNHDA, CDR2 SQIVND (reference sequence). The CDR3 has 15 residues. The CDR3: CASSIVKASADTQYF. In DNA form, the CDR3 reads TGTGCCAGTAGTATCGTAAAGGCGTCAGCCGATACGCAGTATTTT.

The chain has TRBV7-6 and TRBJ1-4, with D possibly matching TRBD1 (5 bases). CDR1 is SGHVS, CDR2 FNYEAQ, per germline. CDR3 length equals 17 residues. The V end lost 5 bases, the J end lost 4 bases, and 20 bases lay between the germline ends. CDR3 in DNA: TGTGCCAGCAGCCGCCGGGACCCTGCTTCTCTTAATGAAAAACTGTTTTTT. It specifies CASSRRDPASLNEKLFF.

The rearrangement links TRBV28 to TRBJ1-4; D ambiguous. The germline gives CDR1 MDHEN, CDR2 SYDVKM. The V end was cut by 6 bases, the J end by 6 bases, with 8 bases between. The CDR3 spans 12 residues. In nucleotides, the CDR3 is TGTGCCAGCAGCCGGCTGGATGAAAAACTGTTTTTT. Amino acids: CASSRLDEKLFF.

The gene calls are TRBV7-6 and TRBJ2-3; D ambiguous. V gave up 5 bases and J gave up 4 bases, with 10 bases separating them. Per the germline V gene, CDR1 is SGHVS and CDR2 is FNYEAQ. The CDR3 is made up of 13 amino acids. This chain's CDR3 is CASSPLLADTQYF. The CDR3 DNA reads as TGTGCCAGCAGCCCCCTACTCGCAGATACGCAGTATTTT.

This chain links TRBV2 with TRBJ2-5; the D is unclear. The CDR3 is 12 amino acids. CDR1 SNHLY and CDR2 FYNNEI come from the germline V gene. Trimming removed 6 bases from V and 7 bases from J, with 12 bases in between. The CDR3 nucleotides are TGTGCCAGCAGGACCTCCGGGCCGACCCAGTACTTC. Translation: CASRTSGPTQYF.

The CDR3, as DNA: TGTGCCAGCAGTTGGACACGATCCAAAAACATTCAGTACTTC. Encoded protein: CASSWTRSKNIQYF. The V gene is TRBV28, the J gene TRBJ2-4, with a tentative D call TRBD1 (5 bases). The CDR3 totals 14 residues. With 4 bases removed from V and 2 bases from J, the gap between germline ends came to 9 bases. CDR1 is MDHEN and CDR2 is SYDVKM in the germline V gene.

V is TRBV5-4 and J is TRBJ2-3; TRBD1 aligns across 11 bases. The length of the CDR3 is 14 residues. CDR1 SGHNT and CDR2 YYREEE come from the germline V gene (reference sequence). J lost 4 bases, V lost 4 bases, and 2 bases had no gene match. The CDR3 bases are TGTGCCAGCAGCCAGGGACAGGGGGCAGATACGCAGTATTTT. Its translation is CASSQGQGADTQYF.

The CDR3 coding sequence is TGTGCCATCAGTCCTACTAGCGGGAGGGCCGCCGGGGAGCTGTTTTTT. It specifies CAISPTSGRAAGELFF. The rearrangement joins TRBV10-3 to TRBJ2-2, with 13 nucleotides matching TRBD2. V lost 5 bases, J lost 6 bases, and 6 bases stayed unmatched. Germline-derived CDR1 and CDR2 are ENHRY and SYGVKD. The CDR3 extends over 16 amino acids.

This chain uses TRBV7-3 with TRBJ2-7; 10 bases agree with TRBD1. The V gene's germline CDR1 is SGHTA and CDR2 FQGTGA. The CDR3 is made up of 17 amino acids. J gave up 3 bases and V 2 bases, and 10 bases lay outside the gene matches. The CDR3 coding sequence is TGTGCCAGCAGCTTACGGCCGGGACAGGGGATCGTCTACGAGCAGTACTTC. The encoded protein is CASSLRPGQGIVYEQYF.

The chain employs TRBV30 and TRBJ1-1, with D possibly being TRBD1 (6 bases). CDR1 and CDR2 (germline): GTSNPN, SVGIG (reference sequence). The CDR3 consists of 14 residues. The germline V and J ends were trimmed by 4 bases and 0 bases, with 12 bases remaining between them. Here the CDR3 DNA reads TGTGCCTGGAAAAAGGACAGTATGAACACTGAAGCTTTCTTT. It yields the protein CAWKKDSMNTEAFF.

The gene calls are TRBV7-2 and TRBJ1-3; D is ambiguous. This CDR3 is built from 13 residues. Per germline, CDR1 SGHTA and CDR2 FQGNSA. V lost 2 bases to trimming and J lost 1 base, with 3 bases between them. CDR3 in DNA: TGTGCCAGCAGCTTACAGTCTGGAAACACCATATATTTT. Amino acid sequence: CASSLQSGNTIYF.

This chain connects TRBV5-4 to TRBJ1-1; possibly TRBD1 for D (5 bases). The CDR3 length is 17 residues. Germline CDR1 SGHNT, CDR2 YYREEE (reference sequence). The V end lost 4 bases, the J end lost 1 base, and 20 bases lay between the germline ends. The CDR3 DNA is TGTGCCAGCAGCCCCGTCGGCAGGGTAGTCGGGAACACTGAAGCTTTCTTT. Residues: CASSPVGRVVGNTEAFF.

This chain connects TRBV19 to TRBJ2-2; D ambiguous. There are 15 residues in the CDR3. Germline V gene lookup returns CDR1 LNHDA and CDR2 SQIVND (reference sequence). Trimming took off 2 bases at V and 0 bases at J, with 7 bases between the two ends. CDR3 nucleotides: TGTGCCAGTAGTATAAACTACCCGAACACCGGGGAGCTGTTTTTT. Its translation is CASSINYPNTGELFF.

The J gene is TRBJ2-3, the V gene TRBV10-3; 7 nucleotides align to TRBD2. This CDR3 region has 14 residues. CDR1 is ENHRY, CDR2 SYGVKD, per germline. V was pared by 6 bases and J by 4 bases, with 7 bases of the junction left unmatched. The CDR3 nucleotides are TGTGCCATCAGGGCCCCGGGAGGACCAGATACGCAGTATTTT. Amino acid sequence: CAIRAPGGPDTQYF.

The chain employs TRBV29-1 and TRBJ2-5; a possible D gene is TRBD2 (5 bases). The CDR3 covers 13 residues. The ends were cut back, 7 bases at V and 1 base at J, with 13 bases in the middle. Germline loops: CDR1 SQVTM, CDR2 ANQGSEA. The chain's CDR3 is CSAAAFPQETQYF. The CDR3 bases are TGCAGCGCAGCGGCCTTCCCCCAAGAGACCCAGTACTTC.

The V call is TRBV7-2, the J call TRBJ2-5; 13 positions agree with TRBD2. The germline CDR1 and CDR2 sequences are SGHTA and FQGNSA. V was clipped by 4 bases and J by 0 bases; unmatched bases: 11. The CDR3 covers 19 residues. DNA of the CDR3: TGTGCCAGCAGCTCCGCTGGACTAGCGGGAGAGGGAAACCAAGAGACCCAGTACTTC. Translation: CASSSAGLAGEGNQETQYF.

The CDR3 DNA reads TGCGCCAGCAGCTTGGTGTACGGCTCCTACGAGCAGTACTTC. Translation: CASSLVYGSYEQYF. J is TRBJ2-7 and V is TRBV5-1, with D unresolved. From germline, CDR1 is SGHRS and CDR2 YFSETQ. This CDR3 region has 14 residues. With 0 bases removed from V and 0 bases from J, the gap between germline ends came to 7 bases.

The rearrangement uses TRBV30 and TRBJ2-1, with D maybe TRBD1 (6 bases). This CDR3 comprises 14 residues. V was pared by 8 bases and J by 0 bases, with 14 bases between. CDR1 is GTSNPN, CDR2 SVGIG, per germline (reference sequence). CDR3 in amino acids: CARNEGVSYNEQFF. The DNA for the CDR3 is TGTGCCCGGAATGAGGGGGTCTCCTACAATGAGCAGTTCTTC.

The V and J genes are TRBV7-9 and TRBJ2-1, with 7 nucleotides matching TRBD2. The CDR3 runs to 16 residues. Germline V gene sequence: CDR1 SEHNR, CDR2 FQNEAQ (reference sequence). The junction had 10 bases not matched to a gene; V was cut back by 0 bases and J by 8 bases. The CDR3 DNA is TGTGCCAGCAGCTTAGCGCCGGGCGGGAGTAACTATGAGCAGTTCTTC. It encodes CASSLAPGGSNYEQFF.

The chain recombines TRBV4-1 with TRBJ1-1, with D perhaps matching TRBD1 (6 bases). Germline loops: CDR1 MGHRA, CDR2 YSYEKL. Trimming left V 3 bases short and J 3 bases short, with 17 bases between. The length of the CDR3 is 16 residues. CDR3 protein: CASSHALDRLDTEAFF. DNA for the CDR3: TGCGCCAGCAGCCACGCTCTCGACAGGCTGGACACTGAAGCTTTCTTT.

In its sample, this clone was seen a few times. The CDR3 bases are TGTGCCAGCACCCTGGGACCGACCTACGAGCAGTACTTC. This gives the protein CASTLGPTYEQYF. The J gene is TRBJ2-7, the V gene TRBV27; D may match TRBD1 or TRBD2 (5 bases each). The CDR3 has 13 residues. CDR1 and CDR2 (germline): MNHEY, SMNVEV (reference sequence). V lost 7 bases to trimming and J lost 2 bases, with 12 bases between them.

The chain carries TRBV18 and TRBJ2-1; possibly TRBD2 for D (6 bases). Trimming removed 2 bases from V and 7 bases from J, with 12 bases in between. CDR1 and CDR2 from the germline V gene are KGHSH and LQKENI. The CDR3 loop spans 14 amino acids. The CDR3 nucleotides read TGTGCCAGCTCACCAGAGGTACTAGCAAATGAGCAGTTCTTC. Translating gives CASSPEVLANEQFF.

The chain combines TRBV30 with TRBJ2-2; no firm D call. The CDR3 sequence is 14 residues long. The germline V and J ends were trimmed by 5 bases and 3 bases, with 13 bases remaining between them. From germline, CDR1 is GTSNPN and CDR2 SVGIG (reference sequence). In DNA, the CDR3 is TGTGCCTGGGGTCGTATGGGGTACACCGGGGAGCTGTTTTTT. The encoded protein is CAWGRMGYTGELFF.

The chain joins TRBV14 to TRBJ1-2, with D possibly being TRBD1 (5 bases). The CDR3 contains 13 residues. CDR1 is SGHDN, CDR2 FVKESK, per germline. Trimming stripped 3 bases from V and 2 bases from J, with 7 bases between. The CDR3: CASSQGTNYGYTF. Here the CDR3 DNA reads TGTGCCAGCAGCCAGGGGACCAACTATGGCTACACCTTC.

The rearrangement links TRBV19 to TRBJ2-7, with TRBD2 as a possible D gene (6 bases). Trimming left V 2 bases short and J 3 bases short, with 8 bases between. Per germline, CDR1 LNHDA and CDR2 SQIVND (reference sequence). This CDR3 spans 13 amino acids. The CDR3 reads CASSIPEGYEQYF. The CDR3 DNA follows: TGTGCCAGTAGTATACCGGAGGGCTACGAGCAGTACTTC.

This clone has just a few counts. This chain links TRBV4-3 with TRBJ2-3, with D possibly TRBD2 on 6 matching bases. The ends were cut back, 1 base at V and 0 bases at J, with 11 bases in the middle. CDR1 and CDR2 from the germline V gene are LGHNA and YSLEER. This CDR3 has 16 amino acids. Here the CDR3 DNA reads TGCGCCAGCAGCCAAGCCGCTAGCGCTAGCACAGATACGCAGTATTTT. Translation: CASSQAASASTDTQYF.